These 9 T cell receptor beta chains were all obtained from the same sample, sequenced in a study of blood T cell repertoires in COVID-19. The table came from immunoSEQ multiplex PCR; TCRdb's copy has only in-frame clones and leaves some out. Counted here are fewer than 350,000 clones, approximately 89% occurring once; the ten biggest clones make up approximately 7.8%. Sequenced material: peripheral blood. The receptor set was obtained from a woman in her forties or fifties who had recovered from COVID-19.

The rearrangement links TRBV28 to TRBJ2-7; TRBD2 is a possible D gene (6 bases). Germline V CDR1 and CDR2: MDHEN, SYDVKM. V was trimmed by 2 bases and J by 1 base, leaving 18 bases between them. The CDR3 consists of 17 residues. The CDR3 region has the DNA TGTGCCAGCAGTTTAAGGTCTCCTTCCGGGGGTTCCTACGAGCAGTACTTC. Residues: CASSLRSPSGGSYEQYF.

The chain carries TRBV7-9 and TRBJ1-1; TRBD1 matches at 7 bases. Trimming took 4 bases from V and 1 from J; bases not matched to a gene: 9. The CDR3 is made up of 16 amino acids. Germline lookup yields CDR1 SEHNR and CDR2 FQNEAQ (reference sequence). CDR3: CASSSTRTGGNTEAFF. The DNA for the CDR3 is TGTGCCAGCAGCTCTACACGGACAGGCGGGAACACTGAAGCTTTCTTT.

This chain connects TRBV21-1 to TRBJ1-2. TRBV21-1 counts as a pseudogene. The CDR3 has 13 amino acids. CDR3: CASSKGLRLGYTF. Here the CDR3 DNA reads TGTGCCAGCAGCAAAGGTCTGAGGTTGGGCTACACCTTC.

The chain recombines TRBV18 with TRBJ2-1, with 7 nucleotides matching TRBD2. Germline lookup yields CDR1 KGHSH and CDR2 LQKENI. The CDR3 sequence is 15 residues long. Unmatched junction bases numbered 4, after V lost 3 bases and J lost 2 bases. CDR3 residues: CASSPERGPYNEQFF. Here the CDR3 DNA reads TGTGCCAGCTCACCCGAGCGGGGACCCTACAATGAGCAGTTCTTC.

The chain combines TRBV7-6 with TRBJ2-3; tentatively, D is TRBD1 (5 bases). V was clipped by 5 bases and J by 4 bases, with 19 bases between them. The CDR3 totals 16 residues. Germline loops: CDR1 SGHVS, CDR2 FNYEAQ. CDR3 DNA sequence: TGTGCCAGCAGCCCGACAGTCCGGCGGCATTCAGATACGCAGTATTTT. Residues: CASSPTVRRHSDTQYF.

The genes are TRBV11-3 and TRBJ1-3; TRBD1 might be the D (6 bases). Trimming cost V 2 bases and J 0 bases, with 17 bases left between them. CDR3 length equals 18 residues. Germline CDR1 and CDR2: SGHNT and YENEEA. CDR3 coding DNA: TGTGCCAGCAGCTTAAATGATCCAGGACAGAACTCTGGAAACACCATATATTTT. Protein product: CASSLNDPGQNSGNTIYF.

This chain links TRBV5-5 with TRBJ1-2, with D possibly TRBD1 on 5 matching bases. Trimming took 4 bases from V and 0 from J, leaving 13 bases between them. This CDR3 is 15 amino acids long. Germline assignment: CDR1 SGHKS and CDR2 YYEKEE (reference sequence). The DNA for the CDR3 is TGTGCCAGCAGCCGGGCGGGGACTACTAACTATGGCTACACCTTC. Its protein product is CASSRAGTTNYGYTF.

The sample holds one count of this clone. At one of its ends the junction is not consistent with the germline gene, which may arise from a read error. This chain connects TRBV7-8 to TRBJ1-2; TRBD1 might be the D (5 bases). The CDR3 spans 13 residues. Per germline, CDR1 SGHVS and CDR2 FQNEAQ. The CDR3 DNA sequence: TGTGCCAGCAGCTTAGACAGGAACTCTGGCTACACCTTC. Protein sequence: CASSLDRNSGYTF.

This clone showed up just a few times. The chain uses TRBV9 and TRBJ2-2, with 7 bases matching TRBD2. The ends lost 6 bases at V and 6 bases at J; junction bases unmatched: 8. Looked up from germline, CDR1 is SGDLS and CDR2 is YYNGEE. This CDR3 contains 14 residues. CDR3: CASNRAGVSGELFF. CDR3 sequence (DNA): TGTGCCAGCAATAGGGCGGGAGTATCCGGGGAGCTGTTTTTT.